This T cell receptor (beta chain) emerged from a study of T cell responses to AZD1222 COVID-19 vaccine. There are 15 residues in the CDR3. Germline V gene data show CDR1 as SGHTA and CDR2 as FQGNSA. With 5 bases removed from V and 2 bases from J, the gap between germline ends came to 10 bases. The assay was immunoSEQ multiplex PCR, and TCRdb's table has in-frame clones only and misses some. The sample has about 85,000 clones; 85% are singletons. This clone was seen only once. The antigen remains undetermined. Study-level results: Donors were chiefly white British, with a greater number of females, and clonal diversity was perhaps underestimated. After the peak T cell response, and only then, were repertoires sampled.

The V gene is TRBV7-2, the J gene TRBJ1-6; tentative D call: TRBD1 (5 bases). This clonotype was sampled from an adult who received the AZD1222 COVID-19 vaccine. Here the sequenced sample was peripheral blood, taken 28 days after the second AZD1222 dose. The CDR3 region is CASSQRGAYNSPLHF. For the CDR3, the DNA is TGTGCCAGCAGCCAGAGGGGAGCCTATAATTCACCCCTCCACTTT.